These 2 T cell receptor beta chains were all obtained from the same sample, sequenced in a study of T-cell reconstitution after alpha-beta-depleted transplantation in children. Unique molecular identifiers were incorporated into the prepared TCRbeta library. TCRdb redid the calling of the PCR reads with MiXCR, one entry per CDR3 protein. The table shows about 8,300 distinct CDR3 sequences, with approximately 16% occurring only once. The sample consisted of PBMCs, mostly from graft donor cells, taken 60 days after TCRalphabeta/CD19-depleted stem cell transplant. The receptors were sampled from a girl in the first two years of life who had a stem cell transplant for combined immunodeficiency, so the T cells may come from the graft donor.

The V call is TRBV7-2, the J call TRBJ1-5, with a possible D match to TRBD1 (5 bases). The CDR3 loop spans 15 amino acids. V was trimmed by 1 base and J by 0 bases, leaving 7 bases between them. CDR1 and CDR2 (germline): SGHTA, FQGNSA. The CDR3 region has the DNA TGTGCCAGCAGCTTAGGCAGGGTTAGCAATCAGCCCCAGCATTTT. Its protein product is CASSLGRVSNQPQHF.

This clonotype has ten or more counts. V gene TRBV29-1 combines with J gene TRBJ2-7; 10 nucleotides align to TRBD2. The ends lost 6 bases at V and 3 bases at J; junction bases unmatched: 8. This CDR3 has 14 amino acids. The germline V gene has CDR1 SQVTM and CDR2 ANQGSEA. The DNA for the CDR3 is TGCAGCGTCGTCGGACTAGCGGACTACTACGAGCAGTACTTC. As protein: CSVVGLADYYEQYF.